Following are 10 T cell receptor beta chains from one sample sequenced in a study of blood T cell repertoires in COVID-19. Assay: immunoSEQ multiplex PCR; the TCRdb copy retains only in-frame clones and omits some. The table records some 150,000 clones, more than 75% of them present only once. The sequenced sample consisted of PBMCs or T cells enriched from blood (not recorded which). The receptors stem from a woman in her 30s with acute COVID-19.

This clone was seen only a few times. The rearrangement uses TRBV28 and TRBJ2-7; 8 bases match TRBD1. The CDR3 has 16 residues. CDR1 is MDHEN and CDR2 is SYDVKM in the germline V gene. Trimming cost V 7 bases and J 5 bases; bases outside gene matches: 16. The chain's CDR3 is CASTPQVSRGRHEQYF. CDR3 DNA sequence: TGTGCCAGCACCCCACAAGTTAGCAGGGGGCGACACGAGCAGTACTTC.

The chain carries TRBV28 and TRBJ1-2; the match to TRBD1 covers 9 bases. The CDR3 totals 14 residues. Germline V gives CDR1 MDHEN, CDR2 SYDVKM. V trimming: 5 bases; J trimming: 5 bases; junction bases outside the gene matches: 6. CDR3 DNA sequence: TGTGCCAGCAGTCCGGGACAGGGCTTTTATGGCTACACCTTC. Its translation: CASSPGQGFYGYTF.

The genes are TRBV18 and TRBJ1-2; 7 nucleotides line up with TRBD1. CDR3 length: 14 residues. In germline, CDR1 is KGHSH, CDR2 LQKENI. J gave up 5 bases and V 5 bases, and 8 bases lay outside the gene matches. The CDR3 nucleotides are TGTGCCAGCTCAGGGATGGGACAGAGTTATGGCTACACCTTC. The encoded protein is CASSGMGQSYGYTF.

The gene calls are TRBV11-2 and TRBJ2-7, with 9 bases aligning to TRBD1. After removal of 6 bases from V and 6 bases from J, the junction contained 9 bases not matched to a gene. CDR1 and CDR2 (germline): SGHAT, FQNNGV. The CDR3 spans 14 residues. CDR3 nucleotides: TGTGCCAGCAGGGGACAGGGACGCGGCTCCGAGCAGTACTTC. It is translated as CASRGQGRGSEQYF.

J is TRBJ1-1 and V is TRBV19; D might be TRBD1 (5 bases). The CDR3 extends over 14 amino acids. Germline CDR1 and CDR2: LNHDA and SQIVND (reference sequence). The V end lost 1 base, the J end lost 5 bases, and 11 bases lay between the germline ends. The CDR3 DNA follows: TGTGCCAGTAGTATAGTGGACACGGAGACTGAAGCTTTCTTT. Translated, it gives CASSIVDTETEAFF.

This chain uses TRBV5-1 with TRBJ2-7; 8 bases are a match to TRBD1. The CDR3 contains 14 residues. Per germline, CDR1 SGHRS and CDR2 YFSETQ. V lost 3 bases, J lost 5 bases, and 7 bases stayed unmatched. The CDR3 DNA is TGCGCCAGCAGCTACGACAGGGGAGGTAACGAGCAGTACTTC. Protein sequence: CASSYDRGGNEQYF.

The chain combines TRBV18 with TRBJ1-1, with 8 bases lining up with TRBD1. There are 17 residues in the CDR3. The V gene's germline CDR1 is KGHSH and CDR2 LQKENI. V was pared by 3 bases and J by 4 bases, with 13 bases of the junction left unmatched. CDR3 in DNA: TGTGCCAGCTCACCGACAGGGGCCGAGGGCTCGAGCACTGAAGCTTTCTTT. Translation: CASSPTGAEGSSTEAFF.

V gene TRBV5-6 combines with J gene TRBJ1-3, with D unresolved. Germline V lookup: CDR1 SGHDT, CDR2 YYEEEE. CDR3 length equals 14 residues. V lost 1 base to trimming and J lost 0 bases, with 5 bases between them. The CDR3 here is CASSLPNSGNTIYF. In DNA form, the CDR3 reads TGTGCCAGCAGCTTGCCCAACTCTGGAAACACCATATATTTT.

The chain is built from TRBV4-3 and TRBJ2-7; 11 bases match TRBD2. The CDR3 extends over 17 amino acids. Germline lookup yields CDR1 LGHNA and CDR2 YSLEER. After removal of 5 bases from V and 1 base from J, the junction contained 10 bases not matched to a gene. CDR3 nucleotide sequence: TGCGCCAGCAGCTCCCGACTAGCGGGATCGACATCCTACGAGCAGTACTTC. Residues: CASSSRLAGSTSYEQYF.

This chain connects TRBV7-9 to TRBJ2-3; the match to TRBD2 covers 15 bases. J was trimmed by 6 bases and V by 4 bases; bases with no gene match: 5. The CDR3 has 16 residues. Germline values: CDR1 SEHNR, CDR2 FQNEAQ (reference sequence). The CDR3 DNA is TGTGCCAGCAGCTCCCGGACTAGCGGGAGGGCTGATACGCAGTATTTT. Amino acid sequence: CASSSRTSGRADTQYF. Supplemented by reference TRBV7-9 and TRBJ2-3, the full variable domain reads DTGVSQNPRHKITKRGQNVTFRCDPISEHNRLYWYRQTLGQGPEFLTYFQNEAQLEKSRLLSDRFSAERPKGSFSTLEIQRTEQGDSAMYLCASSSRTSGRADTQYFGPGTRLTVL.